This TCR beta chain was found in a study of somatic mutations in cytotoxic T cells in rheumatoid arthritis. About the research overall: The flow sorting of some V beta antibody-stained T-cell populations reached nearly 100% purity, and the sorted populations included V beta1+ cells sequenced for TCRB.

V shed 5 bases, J shed 0 bases, and the junction held 9 bases outside the gene matches. CDR3 size: 16 residues. The V gene's germline CDR1 is MGHDK and CDR2 SYGVNS. Positive magnetic bead selection was used to isolate CD4+ and CD8+ cells; purity was checked by flow cytometry. Assay: immunoSEQ multiplex PCR; the TCRdb copy retains only in-frame clones and omits some. Of just over 30,000 clones detected, approximately 78% appear once; the ten largest clones hold roughly 7.6%. The sequenced material came from CD8+ T cells sorted from blood. This TCR was recovered from an adult with rheumatoid arthritis. This rearrangement joins TRBV25-1 to TRBJ1-1; 7 bases fit TRBD1. CDR3 nucleotide sequence: TGTGCCAGCAGTTCGCGGGACAGCCTCTTGAACACTGAAGCTTTCTTT. Translated: CASSSRDSLLNTEAFF.